This passage covers 19 T cell receptor beta chains from one sample sequenced in a study of T cells in Graves' hyperthyroidism and ophthalmopathy. Amplified TCR beta CDR3 regions came from RNA transcripts. Researchers ran a first-round RT-PCR on the TCR CDR3 using the HTBI primer set. TCRdb redid the calling of the multiplex PCR reads with MiXCR, one entry per CDR3 protein. The sample lists 250,000 to 300,000 distinct CDR3 sequences; about an eighth were seen once. The source material was blood. The receptors shown here come from a woman aged 40 to 55 with Graves' hyperthyroidism.

This clonotype was seen at least ten times. V is TRBV2 and J is TRBJ2-1, with D unresolved. Germline V lookup: CDR1 SNHLY, CDR2 FYNNEI. Trimming removed 8 bases from V and 3 bases from J, with 8 bases in between. The CDR3 extends over 12 amino acids. The CDR3 coding sequence is TGTGCCAGCGGAACCTTCTACAATGAGCAGTTCTTC. Translating gives CASGTFYNEQFF.

This clonotype was recorded many times. The chain joins TRBV28 to TRBJ2-7; possibly TRBD2 for D (6 bases). Germline CDR1 is MDHEN and CDR2 is SYDVKM. V lost 7 bases and J lost 5, with 18 bases in between. The CDR3 is 14 amino acids. The CDR3 bases are TGTGCCAGCAAGGAGGGCTCTAGGAAGAACGAGCAGTACTTC. It specifies CASKEGSRKNEQYF. Variable domain in full (rest from reference TRBV28 and TRBJ2-7): DVKVTQSSRYLVKRTGEKVFLECVQDMDHENMFWYRQDPGLGLRLIYFSYDVKMKEKGDIPEGYSVSREKKERFSLILESASTNQTSMYLCASKEGSRKNEQYFGPGTRLTVT.

This clonotype has ten or more counts. V gene TRBV20-1 combines with J gene TRBJ2-5; 9 bases match TRBD1. V gave up 6 bases and J gave up 5 bases; unmatched junction bases: 7. This CDR3 region has 13 residues. CDR1 and CDR2 (germline): DFQATT, SNEGSKA (reference sequence). The CDR3 loop is CSATGTGRETQYF. CDR3 sequence (DNA): TGCAGTGCGACCGGGACAGGGAGGGAGACCCAGTACTTC.

This clonotype was observed at least ten times. This chain uses TRBV7-2 with TRBJ2-7, with TRBD1 identical over 9 bases. The CDR3 totals 15 residues. The J segment lost 4 bases and the V segment lost 5 bases, leaving 9 bases of the junction unmatched. In germline, CDR1 is SGHTA, CDR2 FQGNSA. CDR3 region: CASSQGPGQGYEQYF. The DNA for the CDR3 is TGTGCCAGCAGCCAAGGACCGGGACAGGGTTACGAGCAGTACTTC.

This clonotype came up many times. The rearrangement joins TRBV2 to TRBJ2-7; 7 bases align to TRBD2. This CDR3 contains 14 residues. The V and J ends lost 5 bases and 3 bases, in that order; junction bases with no gene match: 7. CDR1 and CDR2 from the germline V gene are SNHLY and FYNNEI. In nucleotides, the CDR3 is TGTGCCAGCAGTCCGACTAGCCAGGTCTACGAGCAGTACTTC. Protein product: CASSPTSQVYEQYF.

This clonotype was detected ten times or more. The chain recombines TRBV12-3 or TRBV12-4 with TRBJ2-1, with TRBD2 matching 12 bases. The CDR3 is 16 residues long. After removal of 4 bases from V and 8 bases from J, the junction contained 9 bases not matched to a gene. As DNA, the CDR3 is TGTGCCAGCAGTTCCCCCCGGTCTAGCGGGAGGGATGAGCAGTTCTTC. Amino acids: CASSSPRSSGRDEQFF.

The sample holds many counts of this clonotype. The V call is TRBV7-9, the J call TRBJ1-2, with a weak D call TRBD1 (6 bases). CDR3 length equals 13 residues. Germline CDR1 SEHNR, CDR2 FQNEAQ (reference sequence). Trimming removed 3 bases from V and 5 bases from J, with 10 bases in between. DNA for the CDR3: TGTGCCAGCAGCTTCCCAGGGGTTTATGGCTACACCTTC. Translated: CASSFPGVYGYTF. Using reference TRBV7-9 and TRBJ1-2 for the parts outside the CDR3, the full variable domain is DTGVSQNPRHKITKRGQNVTFRCDPISEHNRLYWYRQTLGQGPEFLTYFQNEAQLEKSRLLSDRFSAERPKGSFSTLEIQRTEQGDSAMYLCASSFPGVYGYTFGSGTRLTVV.

This chain uses TRBV27 with TRBJ2-6, with a tentative D call TRBD2 (6 bases). V lost 2 bases to trimming and J lost 2 bases, with 22 bases between them. The CDR3 length is 20 residues. Germline V lookup: CDR1 MNHEY, CDR2 SMNVEV (reference sequence). The CDR3: CASSLSRRGLIIPGANVLTF. Here the CDR3 DNA reads TGTGCCAGCAGTTTAAGTCGGCGGGGCCTTATTATCCCTGGGGCCAACGTCCTGACTTTC.

This clonotype was observed once. This rearrangement joins TRBV19 to TRBJ1-6; 7 bases fit TRBD1. The junction had 10 bases not matched to a gene; V was cut back by 7 bases and J by 7 bases. The CDR3 contains 15 residues. CDR1 and CDR2 (germline): LNHDA, SQIVND (reference sequence). The CDR3 loop reads CASTLATGRNSPLHF. The DNA for the CDR3 is TGTGCCAGTACCCTCGCGACAGGGAGGAATTCACCCCTCCACTTT.

This clonotype was detected ten times or more. The CDR3 DNA reads as TGTGCCAGTAGTAGCAGGGCGGGCCAGCCCCAGCATTTT. It translates to CASSSRAGQPQHF. The chain employs TRBV19 and TRBJ1-5, with a possible D match to TRBD1 (5 bases). The CDR3 is made up of 13 amino acids. V gave up 4 bases and J gave up 7 bases, with 11 bases separating them. The germline CDR1 and CDR2 sequences are LNHDA and SQIVND (reference sequence).

This clonotype was detected ten times or more. This chain connects TRBV28 to TRBJ2-7, with 13 bases lining up with TRBD2. Germline assignment: CDR1 MDHEN and CDR2 SYDVKM. V gave up 6 bases and J gave up 7 bases; unmatched junction bases: 15. CDR3 length: 17 residues. The CDR3 protein is CASRGLAGQESLAEQYF. The CDR3 DNA reads TGTGCCAGCAGGGGACTAGCGGGACAGGAATCCCTGGCGGAGCAGTACTTC.

This clonotype was seen at least ten times. This chain joins TRBV6-1 and TRBJ2-1; D not resolved. Germline lookup yields CDR1 MNHNS and CDR2 SASEGT. The CDR3 totals 14 residues. V was clipped by 3 bases and J by 8 bases, with 14 bases between them. This CDR3 reads CASSDQAQIDEQFF. The CDR3 region has the DNA TGTGCCAGCAGTGATCAGGCTCAGATCGATGAGCAGTTCTTC.

This clonotype was recorded many times. The chain links TRBV6-1 to TRBJ1-4; unclear D gene. Germline values: CDR1 MNHNS, CDR2 SASEGT. The CDR3 length is 16 residues. With 5 bases removed from V and 7 bases from J, the gap between germline ends came to 20 bases. The CDR3 loop is CASSFSGIRAAEKLFF. The CDR3 nucleotides are TGTGCCAGCAGTTTTTCAGGAATACGGGCTGCTGAAAAACTGTTTTTT.

This clonotype was counted only a few times. CDR3 loop: CASSSEAGGFYEQYF. As DNA, the CDR3 is TGCGCCAGCAGCTCTGAAGCGGGGGGATTCTACGAGCAGTACTTC. J is TRBJ2-7 and V is TRBV5-1; 9 bases are a match to TRBD2. After removal of 3 bases from V and 3 bases from J, the junction contained 7 bases not matched to a gene. The CDR3 spans 15 residues. Germline V gene lookup returns CDR1 SGHRS and CDR2 YFSETQ.

This clonotype was seen repeatedly, ten times or more. This chain links TRBV2 with TRBJ1-6; TRBD1 might be the D (6 bases). The germline V and J ends were trimmed by 3 bases and 9 bases, with 36 bases remaining between them. The germline CDR1 and CDR2 sequences are SNHLY and FYNNEI. CDR3 length equals 22 residues. The CDR3 nucleotides are TGTGCCAGCAGTGACCCACGAGGGGGGGAGCAAGGCTTCCGGGACGGGGGTTCACCCCTCCACTTT. It yields the protein CASSDPRGGEQGFRDGGSPLHF.

J is TRBJ1-1 and V is TRBV19; D may be TRBD1 (5 bases). The CDR3 loop spans 16 amino acids. The germline V gene encodes CDR1 LNHDA and CDR2 SQIVND (reference sequence). The CDR3 sequence is CTTHRGSGRTNTEAFF. CDR3 bases: TGTACCACCCACCGGGGGAGTGGCAGGACAAACACTGAAGCTTTCTTT.

On this clonotype itself: Being one base from a much bigger clone, this may be a read error. The chain employs TRBV6-1 and TRBJ1-1, with 7 bases fitting TRBD1. The germline V gene encodes CDR1 MNHNS and CDR2 SASEGT. The CDR3 is made up of 15 amino acids. J was trimmed by 2 bases and V by 3 bases; bases with no gene match: 6. The CDR3 protein is CASSDLGTENTEAFF. As DNA, the CDR3 is TGTGCCAGCAGTGACTTAGGGACAGAAAACACTGAAGCTTTCTTT.

The sample holds many counts of this clonotype. The chain joins TRBV28 to TRBJ1-2; D possibly corresponds to TRBD1 (6 bases). The germline CDR1 and CDR2 sequences are MDHEN and SYDVKM. This CDR3 comprises 15 residues. The V end lost 3 bases, the J end lost 8 bases, and 19 bases lay between the germline ends. The CDR3 sequence is CASSFPQGSPGGYTF. The CDR3 region has the DNA TGTGCCAGCAGTTTCCCCCAGGGGAGTCCCGGAGGCTACACCTTC.

This clonotype came up many times. The V and J genes are TRBV29-1 and TRBJ2-7; TRBD1 is a possible D gene (6 bases). The germline CDR1 and CDR2 sequences are SQVTM and ANQGSEA. CDR3 length equals 13 residues. The V gene lost 3 bases and the J gene lost 4 bases, with 13 bases spanning the gap. The CDR3 region is CSVETDRLYEQYF. In nucleotides, the CDR3 is TGCAGCGTTGAGACCGACAGGCTATACGAGCAGTACTTC.